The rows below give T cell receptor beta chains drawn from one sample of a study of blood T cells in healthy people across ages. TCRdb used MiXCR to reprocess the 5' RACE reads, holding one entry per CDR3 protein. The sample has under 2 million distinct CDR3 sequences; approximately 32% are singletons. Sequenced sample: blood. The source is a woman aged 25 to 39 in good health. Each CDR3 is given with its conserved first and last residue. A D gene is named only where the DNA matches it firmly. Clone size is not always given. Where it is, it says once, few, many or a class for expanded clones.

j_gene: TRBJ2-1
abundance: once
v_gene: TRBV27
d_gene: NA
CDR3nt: TGTGCCAGCAGTCTAATCTACTCCCACAATGAGCAGTTCTTC
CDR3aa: CASSLIYSHNEQFF

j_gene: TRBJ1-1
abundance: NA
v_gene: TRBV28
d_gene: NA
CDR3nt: TGTGCCAGCAGTTTAAAATACTGGGGGGCCCTCGGAGCTTTCTTT
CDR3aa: CASSLKYWGALGAFF

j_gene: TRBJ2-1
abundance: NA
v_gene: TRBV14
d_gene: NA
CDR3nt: TGTGCCAGCAGCCATCCCCAGGACCCCCTTCTTGGGAATGAGCAGTTCTTC
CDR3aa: CASSHPQDPLLGNEQFF

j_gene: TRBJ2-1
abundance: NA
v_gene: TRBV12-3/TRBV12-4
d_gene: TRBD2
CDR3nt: TGTGCCAGCAGGGGACTAGCGGGAACTTACAATGAGCAGTTCTTC
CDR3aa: CASRGLAGTYNEQFF

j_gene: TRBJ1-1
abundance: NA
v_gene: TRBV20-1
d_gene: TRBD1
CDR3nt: TGCAGTGCAGAGGGGACAGGACACACTGAAGCTTTCTTT
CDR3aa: CSAEGTGHTEAFF

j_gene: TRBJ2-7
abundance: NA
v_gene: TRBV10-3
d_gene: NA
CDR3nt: TGTGCCATCAGTGACACAGTAACCTACGAGCAGTACTTC
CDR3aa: CAISDTVTYEQYF

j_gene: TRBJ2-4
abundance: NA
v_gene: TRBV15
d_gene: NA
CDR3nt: TGTGCCACCAGCAGACGCGACTGGGTTGAGCAGTACTTC
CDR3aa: CATSRRDWVEQYF

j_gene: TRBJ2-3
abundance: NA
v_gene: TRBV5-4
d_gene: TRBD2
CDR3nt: TGTGCCAGCAGCCCGCCGACTAGCTTGACTGGGGATACGCAGTATTTT
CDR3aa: CASSPPTSLTGDTQYF

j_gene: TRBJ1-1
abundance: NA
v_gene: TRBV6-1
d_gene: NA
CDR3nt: TGTGCCAGCCCGACAGGCCCCCTGAACACTGAAGCTTTCTTT
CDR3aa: CASPTGPLNTEAFF

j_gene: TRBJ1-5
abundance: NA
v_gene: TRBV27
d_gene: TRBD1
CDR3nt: TGTGCCAGCAGTTGGGCAGGGGGTCAAGGGCAGCCCCAGCATTTT
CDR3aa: CASSWAGGQGQPQHF

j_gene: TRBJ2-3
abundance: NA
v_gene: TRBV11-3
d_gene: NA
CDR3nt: TGTGCCAGCAGCTTGCAATTCGGAACAGATACGCAGTATTTT
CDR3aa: CASSLQFGTDTQYF

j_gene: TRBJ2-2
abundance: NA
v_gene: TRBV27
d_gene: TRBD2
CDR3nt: TGTGCCAGCAGGCGCCCGACTAGCGGGGGGAGCACCGGGGAGCTGTTTTTT
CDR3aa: CASRRPTSGGSTGELFF

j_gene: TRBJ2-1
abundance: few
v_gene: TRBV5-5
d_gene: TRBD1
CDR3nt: TGTGCCAGCAGCTGGCCCACGACAGGGCCCTACAATGAGCAGTTCTTC
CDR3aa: CASSWPTTGPYNEQFF

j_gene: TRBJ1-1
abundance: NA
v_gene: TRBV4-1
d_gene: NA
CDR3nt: TGCGCCAGCAGCCAAGATCGCGGGACCCGAAGGGCTGAAGCTTTCTTT
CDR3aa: CASSQDRGTRRAEAFF

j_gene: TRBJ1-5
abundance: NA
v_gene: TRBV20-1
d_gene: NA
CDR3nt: TGCAGTGCTAGTGACGGGGGCTCCCATCCCCAGCATTTT
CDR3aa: CSASDGGSHPQHF

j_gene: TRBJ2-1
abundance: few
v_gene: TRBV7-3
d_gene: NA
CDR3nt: TGTGCCAGCAGCCCCGAAACGGCTATCGGCAATGAGCAGTTCTTC
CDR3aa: CASSPETAIGNEQFF